Listed here is a single T cell receptor (beta chain). The antigen is unknown. TEMRA cells were enriched by FACS, and CD4+ and CD8+ T cells were negatively isolated. This entry comes from a study of CD8 T cells in Susac syndrome. Study-level information: Patients with Susac syndrome, at blood draw, were therapy-naive, on corticosteroids, or on intravenous immunoglobulin alone.

The study's findings and limits: Peak Susac CD8+ clonal expansion was seen in TEMRA cells and active patients. It was acknowledged in the study that its TCR sequencing and HLA analysis involved a relatively small number of individuals.

The authors reverse transcribed 0.5 to 1 ug RNA with random hexamers. One entry per CDR3 protein, called by TCRdb with MiXCR from the immunoSEQ multiplex PCR reads. The sample lists some 140,000 distinct CDR3 sequences, around 93% occurring once. This CDR3 has 15 amino acids. From germline, CDR1 is PRHDT and CDR2 FYEKMQ (reference sequence). After removal of 1 base from V and 6 bases from J, the junction contained 8 bases not matched to a gene. The chain joins TRBV13 to TRBJ2-7; 8 bases fit TRBD2. This receptor was identified in a human donor with Susac syndrome. The sample taken for sequencing was CD8+ T cells from PBMCs. The chain's CDR3 is CASSLDRAGAVEQYF. The DNA for the CDR3 is TGTGCCAGCAGCTTAGATCGAGCGGGAGCAGTCGAGCAGTACTTC.